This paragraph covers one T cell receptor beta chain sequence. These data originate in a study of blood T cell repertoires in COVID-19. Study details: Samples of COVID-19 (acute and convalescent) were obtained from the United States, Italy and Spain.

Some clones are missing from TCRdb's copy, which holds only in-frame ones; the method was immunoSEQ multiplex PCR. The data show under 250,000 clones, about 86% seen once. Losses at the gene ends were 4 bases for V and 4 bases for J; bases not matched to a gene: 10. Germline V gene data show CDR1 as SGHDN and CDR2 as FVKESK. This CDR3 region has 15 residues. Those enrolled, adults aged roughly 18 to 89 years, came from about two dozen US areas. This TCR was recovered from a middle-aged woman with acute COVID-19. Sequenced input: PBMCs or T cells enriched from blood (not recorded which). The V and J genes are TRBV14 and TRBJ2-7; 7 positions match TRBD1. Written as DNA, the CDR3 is TGTGCCAGCAGCCCGACAGGGTTCCCCACATACGAGCAGTACTTC. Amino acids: CASSPTGFPTYEQYF.